In this sample, the clone carrying this T cell receptor (beta chain) turned up a few times. The antigen is not known. The record originates from a study of vaccination and CD4 T cells after COVID-19. Overall study context: Overlapping peptides of the spike proteins of SARS-CoV-2, HCoV-NL63, HCoV-OC43 and HCoV-229E were used for cell stimulation.

The Oncomine TCR Beta short-read assay generated sequence data from the DNA of cultured CD4+ T cells. Genomic DNA was extracted from cultured CD4+ T cells. TCRdb re-called the PCR reads with MiXCR, one entry per CDR3 protein. The top ten clones hold approximately 14% of a sample with thousands of distinct CDR3 sequences, under 20% of them seen once. V lost 0 bases and J lost 7; bases outside the gene matches: 6. Germline lookup yields CDR1 DFQATT and CDR2 SNEGSKA (reference sequence). This CDR3 is 14 amino acids long. The treatment: approximately 9-day PBMC culture with coronavirus spike peptide pools or control peptides (ViraFEST assay).

The rearrangement links TRBV20-1 to TRBJ1-1; the match to TRBD1 covers 9 bases. The sequence was obtained from a human donor who had recovered from COVID-19. Source material: CD4+ T cells from blood, cultured in vitro. This CDR3 is CSARDGQGMGEAFF. The CDR3 nucleotides are TGCAGTGCTAGAGATGGACAGGGGATGGGTGAAGCTTTCTTT.